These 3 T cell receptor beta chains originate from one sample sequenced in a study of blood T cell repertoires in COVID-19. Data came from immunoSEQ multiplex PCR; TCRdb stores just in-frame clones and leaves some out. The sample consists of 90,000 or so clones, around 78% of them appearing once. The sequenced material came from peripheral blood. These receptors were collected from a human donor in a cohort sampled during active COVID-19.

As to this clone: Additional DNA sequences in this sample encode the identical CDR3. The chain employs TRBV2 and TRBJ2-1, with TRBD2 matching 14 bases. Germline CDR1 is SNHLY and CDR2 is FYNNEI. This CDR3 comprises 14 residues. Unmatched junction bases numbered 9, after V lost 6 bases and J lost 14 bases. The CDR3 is CASRPGLAGEGEFF. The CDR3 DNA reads TGTGCCAGCAGACCGGGACTAGCGGGAGAGGGGGAGTTCTTC.

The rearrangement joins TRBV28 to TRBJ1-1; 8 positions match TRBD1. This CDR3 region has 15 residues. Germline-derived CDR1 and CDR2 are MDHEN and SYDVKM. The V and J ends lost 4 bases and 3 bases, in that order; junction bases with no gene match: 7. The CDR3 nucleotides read TGTGCCAGCAGTTCGTTACAGGGGGTGGACACTGAAGCTTTCTTT. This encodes CASSSLQGVDTEAFF.

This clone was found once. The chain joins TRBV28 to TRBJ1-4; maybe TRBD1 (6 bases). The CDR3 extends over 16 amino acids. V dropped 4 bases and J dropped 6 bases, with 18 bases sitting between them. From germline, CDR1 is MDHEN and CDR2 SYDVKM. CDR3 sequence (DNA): TGTGCCAGCAGTTCAATGATCGGGAGGGGGGATGAAAAACTGTTTTTT. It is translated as CASSSMIGRGDEKLFF.